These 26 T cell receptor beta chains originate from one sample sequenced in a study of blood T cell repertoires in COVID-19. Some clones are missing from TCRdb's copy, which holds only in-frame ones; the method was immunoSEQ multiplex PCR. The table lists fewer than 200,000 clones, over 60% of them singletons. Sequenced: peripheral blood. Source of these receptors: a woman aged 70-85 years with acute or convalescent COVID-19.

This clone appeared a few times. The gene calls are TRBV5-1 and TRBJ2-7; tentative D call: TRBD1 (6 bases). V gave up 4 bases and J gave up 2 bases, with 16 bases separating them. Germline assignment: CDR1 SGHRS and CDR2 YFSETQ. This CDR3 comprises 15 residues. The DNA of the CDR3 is TGCGCCAGCAGCCCCGAGACAGGATGGACCTACGAGCAGTACTTC. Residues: CASSPETGWTYEQYF.

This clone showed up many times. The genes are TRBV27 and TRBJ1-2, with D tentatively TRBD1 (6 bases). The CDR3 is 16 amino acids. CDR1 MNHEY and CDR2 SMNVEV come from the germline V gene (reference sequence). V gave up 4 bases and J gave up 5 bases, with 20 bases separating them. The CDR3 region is CASSSGGTGTPYGYTF. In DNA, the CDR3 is TGTGCCAGCAGTTCGGGGGGAACCGGGACACCGTATGGCTACACCTTC.

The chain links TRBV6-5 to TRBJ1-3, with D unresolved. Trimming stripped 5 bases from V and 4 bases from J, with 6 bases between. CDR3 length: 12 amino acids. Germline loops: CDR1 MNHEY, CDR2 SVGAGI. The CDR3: CASSPLGNTIYF. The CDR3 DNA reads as TGTGCCAGCAGTCCCTTAGGAAACACCATATATTTT.

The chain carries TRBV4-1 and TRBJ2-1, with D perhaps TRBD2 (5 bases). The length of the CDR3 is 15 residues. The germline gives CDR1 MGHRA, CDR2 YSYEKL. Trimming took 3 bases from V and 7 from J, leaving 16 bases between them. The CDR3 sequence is CASSQQLTSLNEQFF. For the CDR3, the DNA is TGCGCCAGCAGCCAGCAATTAACTAGTTTGAATGAGCAGTTCTTC.

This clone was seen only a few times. CDR3 nucleotide sequence: TGTGCCAGCAGCTTAGCGCATCGGGCGGGAGGGGGCAATGAGCAGTTCTTC. Translation: CASSLAHRAGGGNEQFF. The rearrangement uses TRBV7-6 and TRBJ2-1, with 9 bases lining up with TRBD2. This CDR3 is built from 17 residues. Germline CDR1 reads SGHVS; CDR2 reads FNYEAQ. The junction had 9 bases not matched to a gene; V was cut back by 0 bases and J by 6 bases. The full variable domain, in which reference TRBV7-6 and TRBJ2-1 provide the parts outside the CDR3, is GAGVSQSPRYKVTKRGQDVALRCDPISGHVSLYWYRQALGQGPEFLTYFNYEAQQDKSGLPNDRFSAERPEGSISTLTIQRTEQRDSAMYRCASSLAHRAGGGNEQFFGPGTRLTVL.

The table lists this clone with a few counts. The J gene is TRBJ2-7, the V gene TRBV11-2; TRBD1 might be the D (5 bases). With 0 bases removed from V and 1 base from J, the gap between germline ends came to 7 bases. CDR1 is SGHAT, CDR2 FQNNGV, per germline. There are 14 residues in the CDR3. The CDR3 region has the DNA TGTGCCAGCAGCTTAGAGGGGCGATCCTACGAGCAGTACTTC. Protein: CASSLEGRSYEQYF.

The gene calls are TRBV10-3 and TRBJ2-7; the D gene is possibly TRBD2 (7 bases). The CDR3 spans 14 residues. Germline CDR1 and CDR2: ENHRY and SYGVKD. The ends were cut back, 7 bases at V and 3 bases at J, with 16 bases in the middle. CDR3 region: CAITASGGDYEQYF. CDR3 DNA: TGTGCCATCACCGCTTCGGGGGGCGACTACGAGCAGTACTTC.

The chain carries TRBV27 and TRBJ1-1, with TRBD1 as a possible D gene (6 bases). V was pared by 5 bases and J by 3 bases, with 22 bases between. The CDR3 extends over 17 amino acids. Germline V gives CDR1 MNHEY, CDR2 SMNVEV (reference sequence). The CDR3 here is CASSTLRTEGGHTEAFF. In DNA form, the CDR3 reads TGTGCCAGCAGTACATTACGGACAGAAGGAGGTCACACTGAAGCTTTCTTT.

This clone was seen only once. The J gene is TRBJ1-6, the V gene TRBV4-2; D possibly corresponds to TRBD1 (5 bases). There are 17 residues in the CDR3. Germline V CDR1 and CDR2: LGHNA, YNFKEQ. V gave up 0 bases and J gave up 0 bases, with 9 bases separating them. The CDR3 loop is CASSQDPQGSYNSPLHF. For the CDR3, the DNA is TGTGCCAGCAGCCAAGATCCTCAGGGCTCCTATAATTCACCCCTCCACTTT.

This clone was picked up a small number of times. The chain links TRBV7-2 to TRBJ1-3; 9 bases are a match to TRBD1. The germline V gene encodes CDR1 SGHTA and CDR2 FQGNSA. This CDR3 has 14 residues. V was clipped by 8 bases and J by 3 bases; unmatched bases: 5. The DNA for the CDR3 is TGTGCCAGCGCACAGGGGGCTGGTGGAAACACCATATATTTT. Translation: CASAQGAGGNTIYF.

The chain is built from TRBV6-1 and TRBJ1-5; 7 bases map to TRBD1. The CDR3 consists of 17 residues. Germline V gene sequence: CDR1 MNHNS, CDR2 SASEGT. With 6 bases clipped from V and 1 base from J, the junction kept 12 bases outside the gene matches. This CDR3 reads CASRETAGGRSNQPQHF. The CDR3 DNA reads TGTGCCAGCAGGGAAACCGCAGGGGGGAGAAGCAATCAGCCCCAGCATTTT.

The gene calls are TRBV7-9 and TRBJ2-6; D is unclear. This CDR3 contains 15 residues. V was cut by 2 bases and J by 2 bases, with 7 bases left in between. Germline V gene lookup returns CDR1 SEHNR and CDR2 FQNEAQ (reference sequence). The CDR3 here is CASSLLRAGANVLTF. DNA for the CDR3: TGTGCCAGCAGCTTACTCCGGGCTGGGGCCAACGTCCTGACTTTC.

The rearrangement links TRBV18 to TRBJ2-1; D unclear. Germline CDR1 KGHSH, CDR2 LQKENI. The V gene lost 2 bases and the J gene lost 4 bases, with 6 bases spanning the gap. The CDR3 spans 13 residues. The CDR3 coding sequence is TGTGCCAGCTCACCATTTCCTTACAATGAGCAGTTCTTC. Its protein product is CASSPFPYNEQFF.

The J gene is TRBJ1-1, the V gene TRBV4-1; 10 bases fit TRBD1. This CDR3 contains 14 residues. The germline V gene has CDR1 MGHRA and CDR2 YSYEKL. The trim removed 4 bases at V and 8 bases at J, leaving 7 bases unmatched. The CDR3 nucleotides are TGCGCCAGCAGCCTTCGACAGGGGGCATTCGAAGCTTTCTTT. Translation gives CASSLRQGAFEAFF.

The CDR3, as DNA: TGTGCCGGATCACAGGAGAGCTCCTACAATGAGCAGTTCTTC. Protein: CAGSQESSYNEQFF. This chain links TRBV3-1 (or the pseudogene TRBV3-2) with TRBJ2-1, with D perhaps TRBD1 (5 bases). This CDR3 region has 14 residues. Germline CDR1 is LGHDT and CDR2 is YNNKEL (reference sequence). Trimming stripped 11 bases from V and 0 bases from J, with 14 bases between.

The chain's CDR3 is CASSESRDSEFYGYTF. CDR3 bases: TGCGCCAGCAGTGAGTCCCGGGACTCCGAATTTTATGGCTACACCTTC. The chain employs TRBV10-2 and TRBJ1-2; a possible D gene is TRBD1 (5 bases). V lost 0 bases and J lost 5, with 16 bases in between. Germline CDR1 and CDR2: WSHSY and SAAADI. The CDR3 length is 16 residues.

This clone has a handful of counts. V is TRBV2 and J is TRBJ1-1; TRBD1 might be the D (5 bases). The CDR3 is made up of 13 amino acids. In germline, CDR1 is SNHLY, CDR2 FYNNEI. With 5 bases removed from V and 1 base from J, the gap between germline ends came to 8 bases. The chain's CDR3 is CASSTTENTEAFF. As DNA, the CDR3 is TGTGCCAGCAGTACGACAGAGAACACTGAAGCTTTCTTT.

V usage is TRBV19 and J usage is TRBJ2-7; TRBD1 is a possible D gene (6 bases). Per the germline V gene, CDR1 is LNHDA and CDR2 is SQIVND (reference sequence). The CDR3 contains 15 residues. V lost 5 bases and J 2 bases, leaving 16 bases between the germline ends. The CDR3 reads CASSYLLRGAYEQYF. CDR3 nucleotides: TGTGCCAGTAGTTACCTCCTCAGGGGCGCCTACGAGCAGTACTTC.

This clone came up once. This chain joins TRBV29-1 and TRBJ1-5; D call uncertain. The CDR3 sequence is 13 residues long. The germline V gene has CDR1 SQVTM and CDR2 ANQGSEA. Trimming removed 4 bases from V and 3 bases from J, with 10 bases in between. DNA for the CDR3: TGCAGCGTTGGCGGCTCCGACAATCAGCCCCAGCATTTT. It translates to CSVGGSDNQPQHF.

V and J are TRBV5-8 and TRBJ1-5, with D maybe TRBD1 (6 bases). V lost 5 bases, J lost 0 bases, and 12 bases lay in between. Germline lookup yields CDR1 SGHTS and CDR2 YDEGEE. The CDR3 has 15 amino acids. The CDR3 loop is CASRQGLISNQPQHF. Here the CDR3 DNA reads TGTGCCAGCAGACAGGGCCTCATTAGCAATCAGCCCCAGCATTTT.

CDR3 sequence: CASRTGTNEKLFF. Written as DNA, the CDR3 is TGCGCCAGTAGGACAGGAACTAATGAAAAACTGTTTTTT. This chain connects TRBV5-1 to TRBJ1-4; 7 bases line up with TRBD1. CDR3 length: 13 residues. Germline assignment: CDR1 SGHRS and CDR2 YFSETQ. V lost 8 bases and J lost 1; bases outside the gene matches: 2.

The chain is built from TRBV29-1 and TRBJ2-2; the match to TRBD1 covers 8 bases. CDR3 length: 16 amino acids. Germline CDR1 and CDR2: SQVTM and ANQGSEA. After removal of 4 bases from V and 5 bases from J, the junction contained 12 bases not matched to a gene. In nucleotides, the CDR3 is TGCAGCGTTGTTGCTCCAGGGGGCGCGGGTACCGGGGAGCTGTTTTTT. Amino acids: CSVVAPGGAGTGELFF.

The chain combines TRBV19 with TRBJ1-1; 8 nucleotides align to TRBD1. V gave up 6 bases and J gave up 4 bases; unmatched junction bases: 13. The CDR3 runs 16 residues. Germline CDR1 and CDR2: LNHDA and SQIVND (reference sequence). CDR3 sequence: CASRQPRQGTGTEAFF. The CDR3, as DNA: TGTGCCAGTAGGCAGCCCCGACAGGGGACCGGCACTGAAGCTTTCTTT. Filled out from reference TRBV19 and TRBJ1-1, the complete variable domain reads DGGITQSPKYLFRKEGQNVTLSCEQNLNHDAMYWYRQDPGQGLRLIYYSQIVNDFQKGDIAEGYSVSREKKESFPLTVTSAQKNPTAFYLCASRQPRQGTGTEAFFGQGTRLTVV.

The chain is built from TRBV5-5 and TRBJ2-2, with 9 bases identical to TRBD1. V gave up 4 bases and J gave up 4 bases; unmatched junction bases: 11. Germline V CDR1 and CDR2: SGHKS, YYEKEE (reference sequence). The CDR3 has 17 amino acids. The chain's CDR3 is CASSKPGQGVATGELFF. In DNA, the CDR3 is TGTGCCAGCAGCAAACCGGGACAGGGTGTGGCCACCGGGGAGCTGTTTTTT.

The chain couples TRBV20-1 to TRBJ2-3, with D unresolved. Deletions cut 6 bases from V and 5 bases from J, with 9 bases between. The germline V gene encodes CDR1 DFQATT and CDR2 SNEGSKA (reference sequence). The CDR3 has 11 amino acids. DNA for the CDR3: TGCAGTGCCGAGTTAAGAGATACGCAGTATTTT. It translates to CSAELRDTQYF.

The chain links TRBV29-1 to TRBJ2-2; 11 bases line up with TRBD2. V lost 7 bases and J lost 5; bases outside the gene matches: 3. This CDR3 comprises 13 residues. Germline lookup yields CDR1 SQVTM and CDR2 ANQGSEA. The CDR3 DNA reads TGCAGCGGTTGGACTAGCGGGACCGGGGAGCTGTTTTTT. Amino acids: CSGWTSGTGELFF.